This entry concerns a single T cell receptor (beta chain). This entry comes from a study of cytomegalovirus exposure and HLA in healthy donors. With 60 Vbeta and 13 Jbeta primers, the PCR was carried out. TCRdb's copy holds only in-frame clones and misses some; the assay was immunoSEQ multiplex PCR. The table has 200,000 to 250,000 clones, 80% to 90% seen once. The CDR3 has 15 amino acids. Germline CDR1 and CDR2: SGHRS and YFSETQ. Trimming removed 0 bases from V and 4 bases from J, with 13 bases in between. The TCR sequence derives from a man aged 25-40 years in good health and CMV-seronegative. Sequencing was performed on PBMCs. This chain connects TRBV5-1 to TRBJ1-1; D uncertain. This chain's CDR3 is CASSLGAGIVTEAFF. The DNA of the CDR3 is TGCGCCAGCAGCTTGGGGGCCGGCATTGTCACTGAAGCTTTCTTT.